Sequencing of this T cell receptor (beta chain) was carried out in a study of blood T cell repertoires in COVID-19. Across the whole study: Sites in the United States, Italy and Spain provided acute and convalescent COVID-19 samples. PBMCs, B-cell-depleted T cells, or T cells provided the cDNA or gDNA that made up the material.

CDR3 length: 15 residues. The germline V gene has CDR1 MNHEY and CDR2 SVGAGI. With 6 bases removed from V and 6 bases from J, the gap between germline ends came to 20 bases. As processed by the authors: Estimated nucleated cell counts came from reference gene primer amplification. The repertoire was sequenced with immunoSEQ multiplex PCR; TCRdb's copy has only in-frame clones and lacks some. The V and J calls and clone size were taken over from that table, and D and trimming were inferred from the DNA. This sample carries approximately 120,000 clones, around 81% of them seen once, and the ten largest clones take under 11%.

The origin of this receptor is a human donor in a cohort sampled during active COVID-19. Source material: peripheral blood. This chain links TRBV6-5 with TRBJ1-2, with D perhaps matching TRBD1 (6 bases). This CDR3 reads CASRTITGNLDGYTF. In nucleotides, the CDR3 is TGTGCCAGCAGGACTATAACAGGGAACCTCGATGGCTACACCTTC.